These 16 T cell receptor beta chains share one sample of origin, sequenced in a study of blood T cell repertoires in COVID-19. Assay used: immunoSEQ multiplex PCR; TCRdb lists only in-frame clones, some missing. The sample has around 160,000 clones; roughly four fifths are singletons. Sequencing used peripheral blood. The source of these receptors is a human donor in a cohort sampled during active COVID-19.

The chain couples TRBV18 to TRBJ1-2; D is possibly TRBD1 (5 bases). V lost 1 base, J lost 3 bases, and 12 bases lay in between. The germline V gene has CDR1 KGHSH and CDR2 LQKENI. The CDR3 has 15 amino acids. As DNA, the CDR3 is TGTGCCAGCTCACCACGGCACACAGGAGACTATGGCTACACCTTC. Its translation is CASSPRHTGDYGYTF.

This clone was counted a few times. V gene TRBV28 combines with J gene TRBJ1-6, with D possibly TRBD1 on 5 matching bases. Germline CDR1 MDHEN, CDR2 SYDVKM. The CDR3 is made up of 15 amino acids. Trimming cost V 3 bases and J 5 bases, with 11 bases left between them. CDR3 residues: CASSFGGGDNSPLHF. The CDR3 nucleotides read TGTGCCAGCAGTTTCGGGGGAGGGGATAATTCACCCCTCCACTTT.

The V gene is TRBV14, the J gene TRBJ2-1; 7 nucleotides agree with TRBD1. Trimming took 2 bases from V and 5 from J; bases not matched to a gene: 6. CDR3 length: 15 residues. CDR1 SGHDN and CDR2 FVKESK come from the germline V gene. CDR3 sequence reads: CASSQPGQTNNEQFF. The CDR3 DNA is TGTGCCAGCAGCCAACCGGGACAGACTAACAATGAGCAGTTCTTC.

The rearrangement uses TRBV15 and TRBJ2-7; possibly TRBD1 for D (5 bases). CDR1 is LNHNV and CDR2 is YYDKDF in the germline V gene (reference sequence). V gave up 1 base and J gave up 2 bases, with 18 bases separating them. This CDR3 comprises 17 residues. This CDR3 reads CATSRAALGRVPYEQYF. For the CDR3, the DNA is TGTGCCACCAGCAGAGCAGCCTTGGGCAGGGTTCCCTACGAGCAGTACTTC.

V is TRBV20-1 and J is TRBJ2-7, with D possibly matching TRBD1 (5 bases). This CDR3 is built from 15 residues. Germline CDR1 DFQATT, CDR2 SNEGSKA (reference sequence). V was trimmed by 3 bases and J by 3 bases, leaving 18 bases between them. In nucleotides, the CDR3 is TGCAGTGCTAGTTCTGTTCAGGGTGGGTTCTACGAGCAGTACTTC. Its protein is CSASSVQGGFYEQYF.

CDR3 nucleotides: TGTGCCAGCAGCTCACTGACAGGGAATGATGGCTACACCTTC. Its translation: CASSSLTGNDGYTF. The chain recombines TRBV7-8 with TRBJ1-2; the match to TRBD1 covers 7 bases. After removal of 4 bases from V and 6 bases from J, the junction contained 8 bases not matched to a gene. Germline loops: CDR1 SGHVS, CDR2 FQNEAQ. CDR3 size: 14 residues. Supplemented by reference TRBV7-8 and TRBJ1-2, the full variable domain reads GAGVSQSPRYKVAKRGQDVALRCDPISGHVSLFWYQQALGQGPEFLTYFQNEAQLDKSGLPSDRFFAERPEGSVSTLKIQRTQQEDSAVYLCASSSLTGNDGYTFGSGTRLTVV.

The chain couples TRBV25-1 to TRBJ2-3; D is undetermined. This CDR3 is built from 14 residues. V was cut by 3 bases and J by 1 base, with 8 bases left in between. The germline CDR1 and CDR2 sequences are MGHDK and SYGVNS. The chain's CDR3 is CASSDARGTDTQYF. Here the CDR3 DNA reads TGTGCCAGCAGTGATGCCCGAGGCACAGATACGCAGTATTTT.

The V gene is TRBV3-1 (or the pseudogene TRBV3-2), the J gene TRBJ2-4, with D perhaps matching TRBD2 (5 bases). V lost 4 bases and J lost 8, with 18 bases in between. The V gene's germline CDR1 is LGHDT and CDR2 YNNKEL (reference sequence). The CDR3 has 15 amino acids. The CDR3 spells CASSPERSPGDIQYF. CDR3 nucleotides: TGTGCCAGCAGCCCTGAGCGGTCCCCCGGGGACATTCAGTACTTC.

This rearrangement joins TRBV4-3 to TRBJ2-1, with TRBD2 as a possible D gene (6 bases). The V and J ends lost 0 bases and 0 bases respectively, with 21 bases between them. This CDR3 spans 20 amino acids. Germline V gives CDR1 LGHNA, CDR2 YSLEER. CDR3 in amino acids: CASSQDRQASARSSYNEQFF. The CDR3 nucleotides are TGCGCCAGCAGCCAAGATCGTCAGGCTAGCGCCCGGAGCTCCTACAATGAGCAGTTCTTC.

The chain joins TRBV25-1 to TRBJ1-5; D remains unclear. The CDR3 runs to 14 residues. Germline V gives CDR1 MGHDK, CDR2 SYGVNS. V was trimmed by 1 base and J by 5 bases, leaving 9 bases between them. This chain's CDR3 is CASSESAGYQPQHF. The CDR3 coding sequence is TGTGCCAGCAGTGAATCTGCAGGTTATCAGCCCCAGCATTTT.

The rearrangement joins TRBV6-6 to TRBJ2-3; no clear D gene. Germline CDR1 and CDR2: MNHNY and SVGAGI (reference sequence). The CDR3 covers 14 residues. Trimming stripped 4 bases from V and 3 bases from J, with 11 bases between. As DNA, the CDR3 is TGTGCCAGCAGTTTCACCGGTATGACAGATACGCAGTATTTT. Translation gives CASSFTGMTDTQYF.

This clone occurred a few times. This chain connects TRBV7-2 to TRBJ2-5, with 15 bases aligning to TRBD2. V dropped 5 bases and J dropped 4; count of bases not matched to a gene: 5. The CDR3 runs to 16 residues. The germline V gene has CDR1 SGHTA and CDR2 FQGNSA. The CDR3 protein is CASSTGLAGGGETQYF. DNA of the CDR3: TGTGCCAGCAGCACGGGACTAGCGGGGGGAGGAGAGACCCAGTACTTC. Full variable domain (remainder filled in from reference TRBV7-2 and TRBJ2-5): GAGVSQSPSNKVTEKGKDVELRCDPISGHTALYWYRQSLGQGLEFLIYFQGNSAPDKSGLPSDRFSAERTGGSVSTLTIQRTQQEDSAVYLCASSTGLAGGGETQYFGPGTRLLVL.

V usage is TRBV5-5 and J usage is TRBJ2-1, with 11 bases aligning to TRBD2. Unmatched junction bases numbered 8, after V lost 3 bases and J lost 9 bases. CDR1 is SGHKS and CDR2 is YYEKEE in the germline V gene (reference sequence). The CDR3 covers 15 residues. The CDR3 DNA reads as TGTGCCAGCAGCTCCGTAGCGGGAGGGCCCGGTGAGCAGTTCTTC. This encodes CASSSVAGGPGEQFF.

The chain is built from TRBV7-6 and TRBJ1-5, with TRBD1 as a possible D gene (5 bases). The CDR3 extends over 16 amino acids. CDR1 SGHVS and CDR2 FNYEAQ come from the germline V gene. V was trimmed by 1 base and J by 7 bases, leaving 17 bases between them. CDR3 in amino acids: CASSLVPAWGRQPQHF. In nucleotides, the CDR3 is TGTGCCAGCAGCTTAGTCCCGGCGTGGGGCAGACAGCCCCAGCATTTT.

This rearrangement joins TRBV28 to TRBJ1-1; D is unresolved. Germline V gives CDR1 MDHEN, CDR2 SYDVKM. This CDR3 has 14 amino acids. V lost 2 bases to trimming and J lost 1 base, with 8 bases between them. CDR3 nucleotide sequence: TGTGCCAGCAGTTTAATCTCAGGGAACACTGAAGCTTTCTTT. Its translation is CASSLISGNTEAFF.

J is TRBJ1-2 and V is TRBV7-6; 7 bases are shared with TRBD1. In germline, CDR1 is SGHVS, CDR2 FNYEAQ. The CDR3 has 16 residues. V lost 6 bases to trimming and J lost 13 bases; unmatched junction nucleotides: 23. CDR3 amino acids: CASSPDPSGTVTLATF. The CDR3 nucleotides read TGTGCCAGCAGTCCAGACCCTTCCGGGACAGTGACTCTCGCCACCTTC. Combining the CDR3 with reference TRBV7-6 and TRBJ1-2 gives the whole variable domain GAGVSQSPRYKVTKRGQDVALRCDPISGHVSLYWYRQALGQGPEFLTYFNYEAQQDKSGLPNDRFSAERPEGSISTLTIQRTEQRDSAMYRCASSPDPSGTVTLATFGSGTRLTVV.